Sequencing of this T cell receptor beta chain was carried out in a study of blood T cell repertoires in COVID-19. Overall study context: Acute-phase and convalescent COVID-19 samples originated in the United States, Italy and Spain.

Germline values: CDR1 SGDLS, CDR2 YYNGEE. The CDR3 is 13 amino acids. V lost 4 bases and J lost 12, with 17 bases in between. Assay used: immunoSEQ multiplex PCR; TCRdb lists only in-frame clones, some missing. The data contain more than 300,000 clones, about 90% of them singletons. Two negative PCRs, clearance, or symptom resolution had been documented for recovered Cohort 3 donors. The sequenced sample consisted of PBMCs or T cells enriched from blood (not recorded which). This clonotype was sampled from a woman in her twenties or thirties who had recovered from COVID-19. The chain carries TRBV9 and TRBJ2-4; perhaps TRBD1 as D (6 bases). CDR3 in amino acids: CASSILKTGYQYF. The CDR3, as DNA: TGTGCCAGCAGCATACTTAAGACAGGTTATCAGTACTTC.